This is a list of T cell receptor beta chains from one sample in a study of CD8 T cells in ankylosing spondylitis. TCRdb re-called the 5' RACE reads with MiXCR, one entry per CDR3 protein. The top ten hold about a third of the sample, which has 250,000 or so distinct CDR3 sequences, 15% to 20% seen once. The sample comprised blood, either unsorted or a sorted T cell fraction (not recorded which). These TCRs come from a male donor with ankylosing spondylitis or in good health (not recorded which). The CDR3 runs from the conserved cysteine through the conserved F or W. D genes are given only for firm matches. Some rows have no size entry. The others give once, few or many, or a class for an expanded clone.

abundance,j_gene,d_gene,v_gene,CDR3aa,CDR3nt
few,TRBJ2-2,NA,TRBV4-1,CASSQVPGVYTGELFF,TGCGCCAGCAGCCAAGTTCCGGGGGTCTACACCGGGGAGCTGTTTTTT
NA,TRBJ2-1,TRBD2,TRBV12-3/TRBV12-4,CASSFAPSWREGYNEQFF,TGTGCCAGCAGTTTTGCCCCTAGTTGGCGGGAGGGATACAATGAGCAGTTCTTC
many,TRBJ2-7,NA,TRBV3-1,CASSPAESSYEQYF,TGTGCCAGCAGCCCAGCGGAGAGCTCCTACGAGCAGTACTTC
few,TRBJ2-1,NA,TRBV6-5,CASSYSGNEQFF,TGTGCCAGCAGTTACTCGGGAAATGAGCAGTTCTTC
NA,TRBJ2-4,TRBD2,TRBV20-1,CSARDPSGKGAKNIQYF,TGCAGTGCTAGAGATCCGAGCGGGAAGGGGGCCAAAAACATTCAGTACTTC
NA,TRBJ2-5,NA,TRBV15,CATSRDQVFSGETQYF,TGTGCCACCAGCAGAGATCAAGTCTTCAGCGGGGAGACCCAGTACTTC
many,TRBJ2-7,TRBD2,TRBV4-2,CASSQVLAVSYEQYF,TGTGCCAGCAGCCAAGTTCTAGCGGTCTCCTACGAGCAGTACTTC
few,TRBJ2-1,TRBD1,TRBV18,CASSTIGSGGYNEQFF,TGTGCCAGCTCAACCATAGGCTCAGGGGGCTACAATGAGCAGTTCTTC
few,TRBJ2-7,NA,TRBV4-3,CASSQGRQGRIEQYF,TGCGCCAGCAGCCAAGGAAGGCAGGGCAGGATTGAGCAGTACTTC
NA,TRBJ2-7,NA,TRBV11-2,CASSLPLGASGYEQYF,TGTGCCAGCAGCTTACCCCTGGGGGCTAGCGGATACGAGCAGTACTTC
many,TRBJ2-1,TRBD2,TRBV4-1,CASSPGTSVEQFF,TGCGCCAGCAGCCCGGGGACTAGCGTTGAGCAGTTCTTC
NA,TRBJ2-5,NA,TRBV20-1,CSASGLDLQETQYF,TGCAGTGCTAGTGGGCTAGACCTCCAAGAGACCCAGTACTTC
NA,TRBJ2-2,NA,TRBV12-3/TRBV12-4,CASSFSPGSNTGELFF,TGTGCCAGCAGTTTTTCTCCGGGTTCGAACACCGGGGAGCTGTTTTTT
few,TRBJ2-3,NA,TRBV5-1,CASSLVPISAGSTDTQYF,TGCGCCAGCAGCTTGGTCCCGATCTCAGCAGGGTCAACAGATACGCAGTATTTT
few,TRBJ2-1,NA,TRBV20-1,CSAHLPGSDYNEQFF,TGCAGTGCCCATTTGCCGGGATCAGATTACAATGAGCAGTTCTTC
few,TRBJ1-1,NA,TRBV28,CASNTVRQGSTEAFF,TGTGCCAGTAACACTGTTAGGCAGGGCAGCACTGAAGCTTTCTTT
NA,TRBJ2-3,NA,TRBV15,CATSRAWGSDTQYF,TGTGCCACCAGCAGAGCGTGGGGTTCAGATACGCAGTATTTT
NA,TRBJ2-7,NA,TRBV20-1,CSATRDRSSYEQYF,TGCAGTGCTACCCGGGACCGCTCCTCCTACGAGCAGTACTTC
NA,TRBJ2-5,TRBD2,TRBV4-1,CASSQGGTSGSYPHQETQYF,TGCGCCAGCAGCCAAGGTGGGACTAGCGGGAGTTACCCCCACCAAGAGACCCAGTACTTC
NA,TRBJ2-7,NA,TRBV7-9,CASSLVPGLQYEQYF,TGTGCCAGCAGCTTAGTCCCGGGACTCCAATACGAGCAGTACTTC
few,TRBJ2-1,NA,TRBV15,CATRRIANNEQFF,TGTGCCACCAGACGTATTGCTAACAATGAGCAGTTCTTC
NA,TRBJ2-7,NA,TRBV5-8,CASSGYRSFYEQYF,TGTGCCAGCAGCGGTTACAGGAGTTTCTACGAGCAGTACTTC
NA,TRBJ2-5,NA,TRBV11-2,CASTSWVPETQYF,TGTGCCAGCACCTCATGGGTCCCTGAGACCCAGTACTTC
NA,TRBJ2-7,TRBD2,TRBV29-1,CSVGLAGRLEQYF,TGCAGCGTAGGACTAGCGGGACGACTCGAGCAGTACTTC
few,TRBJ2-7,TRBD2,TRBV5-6,CASSFLGTSGSGAYEQYF,TGTGCCAGCAGCTTTTTGGGGACTAGCGGTTCCGGCGCCTACGAGCAGTACTTC